This TCR beta chain is from a study of lymphopenia after photon versus proton radiotherapy. The protocol was immunoSEQ multiplex PCR, while the TCRdb copy is restricted to in-frame clones and leaves out a portion. The table lists roughly 25,000 clones, 87% of them singletons. This CDR3 is built from 14 residues. Trimming removed 0 bases at V and 7 bases at J, with 12 bases between. Germline CDR1 reads GTSNPN; CDR2 reads SVGIG (reference sequence). On this clone: The target antigen is unknown.

Points from the study as a whole: Only patients who died were analyzed for survival; proton advantage is unproven. After lymphocyte nadir, photon-treated repertoires showed oligoclonal expansion, especially CD8+ Temra. Photon-treated patients lost naive T cells and TCR diversity; proton-treated stayed stable. Post-nadir TCR diversity decline inversely tracked overall survival among those who died.

V gene TRBV30 combines with J gene TRBJ1-4; perhaps TRBD1 as D (6 bases). The receptor's source is a man aged 50 or older with gastric cancer. The sequencing used peripheral blood, collected from a patient treated with photon-based radiotherapy. The CDR3 DNA follows: TGTGCCTGGAGTGTACCGGACAGTGGTGAAAAACTGTTTTTT. It translates to CAWSVPDSGEKLFF.